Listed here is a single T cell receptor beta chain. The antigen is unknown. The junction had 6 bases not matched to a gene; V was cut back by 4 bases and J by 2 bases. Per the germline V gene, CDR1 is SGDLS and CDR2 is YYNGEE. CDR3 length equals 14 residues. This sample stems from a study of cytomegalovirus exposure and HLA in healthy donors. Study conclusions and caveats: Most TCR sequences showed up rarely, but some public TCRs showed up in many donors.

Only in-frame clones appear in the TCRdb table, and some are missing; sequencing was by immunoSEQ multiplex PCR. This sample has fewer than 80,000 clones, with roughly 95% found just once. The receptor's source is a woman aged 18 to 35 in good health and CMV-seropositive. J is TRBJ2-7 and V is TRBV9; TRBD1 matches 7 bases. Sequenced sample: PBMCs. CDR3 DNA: TGTGCCAGCAGCCCCCGCGACAGGGCCTACGAGCAGTACTTC. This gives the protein CASSPRDRAYEQYF.